This TCR beta chain derives from a study of OX40 agonist ivuxolimab in advanced cancers. This CDR3 comprises 15 residues. Germline V CDR1 and CDR2: WSHSY, SAAADI. Unmatched junction bases numbered 6, after V lost 3 bases and J lost 4 bases. The data were produced by immunoSEQ multiplex PCR, yet TCRdb's version contains in-frame clones alone and is incomplete. The sample yields about 130,000 clones, less than 95% seen once. The chain joins TRBV10-2 to TRBJ1-5; 7 bases line up with TRBD1. This TCR was sampled from an adult with an advanced solid tumor such as melanoma, head and neck, liver or kidney cancer. The sample in question was CD4+ or CD8+ T cells sorted from blood, obtained in a trial of the OX40 agonist ivuxolimab. This chain's CDR3 is CASSDPDRSNQPQHF. Written as DNA, the CDR3 is TGCGCCAGCAGTGACCCGGACAGGTCTAATCAGCCCCAGCATTTT.